This T cell receptor (beta chain) was profiled in a study of tumor-infiltrating lymphocytes in primary liver carcinoma. Total RNA (approximately 500 ng) served as template for TCR beta cDNA synthesis primed by a constant-region primer. It was through three nested multiplex PCR rounds of slightly modified ARM-PCR that TCR beta libraries arose. The opening two PCR rounds, nine to eleven cycles each, paired TRBV1-TRBV30 forward primers with a C-beta reverse primer. A single record per CDR3 protein comes from TCRdb applying MiXCR to the multiplex PCR reads. Of 300,000 to 400,000 distinct CDR3 sequences listed, almost 65% were seen once; the top ten hold about 6.5%. Looked up from germline, CDR1 is MDHEN and CDR2 is SYDVKM. V gave up 3 bases and J gave up 4 bases, with 7 bases separating them. CDR3 length: 12 residues. The blood RNA (from unsorted whole blood) was obtained, and germline DNA was also extracted.

The sequencing input was peripheral blood. This TCR derives from a man aged 40-49 years with primary liver carcinoma and hepatitis B virus infection. This chain joins TRBV28 and TRBJ2-7; D unclear. This CDR3 reads CASSFGPYEQYF. DNA for the CDR3: TGTGCCAGCAGTTTCGGACCTTACGAGCAGTACTTC.